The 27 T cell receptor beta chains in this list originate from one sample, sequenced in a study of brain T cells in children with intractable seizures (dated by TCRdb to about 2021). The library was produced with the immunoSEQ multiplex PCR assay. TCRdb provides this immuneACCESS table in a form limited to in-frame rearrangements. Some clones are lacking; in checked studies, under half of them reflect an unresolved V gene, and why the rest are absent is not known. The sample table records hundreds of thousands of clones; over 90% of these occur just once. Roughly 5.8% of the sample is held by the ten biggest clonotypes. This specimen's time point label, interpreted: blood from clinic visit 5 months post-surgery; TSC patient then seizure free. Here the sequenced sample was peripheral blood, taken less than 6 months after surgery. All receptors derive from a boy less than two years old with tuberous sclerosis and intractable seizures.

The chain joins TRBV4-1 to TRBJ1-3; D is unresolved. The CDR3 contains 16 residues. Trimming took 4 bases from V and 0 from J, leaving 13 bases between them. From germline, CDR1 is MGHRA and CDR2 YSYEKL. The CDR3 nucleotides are TGCGCCAGCAGCCTTATCGGGTCCATCTCTGGAAACACCATATATTTT. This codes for CASSLIGSISGNTIYF.

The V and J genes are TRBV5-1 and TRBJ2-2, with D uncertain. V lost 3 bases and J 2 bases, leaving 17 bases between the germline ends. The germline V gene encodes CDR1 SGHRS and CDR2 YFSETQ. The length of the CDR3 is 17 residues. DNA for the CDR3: TGCGCCAGCAGCTGGAACCGGGCTACGGGTAACACCGGGGAGCTGTTTTTT. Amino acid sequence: CASSWNRATGNTGELFF.

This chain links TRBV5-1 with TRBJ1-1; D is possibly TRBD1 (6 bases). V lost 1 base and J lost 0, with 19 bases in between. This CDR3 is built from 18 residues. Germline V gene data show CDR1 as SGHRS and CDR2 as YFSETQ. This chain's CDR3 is CASSLWGRGNSVNTEAFF. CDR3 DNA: TGCGCCAGCAGCTTGTGGGGGCGGGGAAATTCGGTGAACACTGAAGCTTTCTTT.

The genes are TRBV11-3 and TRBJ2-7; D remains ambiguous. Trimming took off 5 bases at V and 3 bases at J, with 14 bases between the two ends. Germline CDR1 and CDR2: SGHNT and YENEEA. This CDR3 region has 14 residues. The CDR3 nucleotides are TGTGCCAGCAGCCCAGCCGGCACTTACTACGAGCAGTACTTC. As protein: CASSPAGTYYEQYF.

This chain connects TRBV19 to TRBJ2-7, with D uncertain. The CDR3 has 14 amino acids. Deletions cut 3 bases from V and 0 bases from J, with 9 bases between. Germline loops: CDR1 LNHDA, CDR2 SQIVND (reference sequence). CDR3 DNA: TGTGCCAGTAGTATGTTAGTCACCTCCTACGAGCAGTACTTC. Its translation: CASSMLVTSYEQYF.

DNA of the CDR3: TGTGCCTGGAGTGTGACAGGGAGGGGGAATTCACCCCTCCACTTT. It is translated as CAWSVTGRGNSPLHF. J is TRBJ1-6 and V is TRBV30, with TRBD1 matching over 7 bases. This CDR3 contains 15 residues. Losses at the gene ends were 0 bases for V and 7 bases for J; bases not matched to a gene: 6. In germline, CDR1 is GTSNPN, CDR2 SVGIG (reference sequence). The variable domain in full, completed from reference TRBV30 and TRBJ1-6, reads SQTIHQWPATLVQPVGSPLSLECTVEGTSNPNLYWYRQAAGRGLQLLFYSVGIGQISSEVPQNLSASRPQDRQFILSSKKLLLSDSGFYLCAWSVTGRGNSPLHFGNGTRLTVT.

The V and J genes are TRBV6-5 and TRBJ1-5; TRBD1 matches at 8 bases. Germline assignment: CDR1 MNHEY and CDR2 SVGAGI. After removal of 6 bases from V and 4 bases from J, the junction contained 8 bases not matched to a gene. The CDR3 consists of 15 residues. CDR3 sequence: CASRDYRQGNQPQHF. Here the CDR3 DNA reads TGTGCCAGCAGGGATTACCGACAGGGGAATCAGCCCCAGCATTTT.

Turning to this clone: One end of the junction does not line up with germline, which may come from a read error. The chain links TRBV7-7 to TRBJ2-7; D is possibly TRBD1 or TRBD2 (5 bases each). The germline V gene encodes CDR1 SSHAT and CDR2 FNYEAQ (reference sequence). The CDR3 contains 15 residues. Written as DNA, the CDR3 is TGTGCTAGCAGCTTAGATATGGGGACCCGCTACGAGCAGTACTTC. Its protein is CASSLDMGTRYEQYF.

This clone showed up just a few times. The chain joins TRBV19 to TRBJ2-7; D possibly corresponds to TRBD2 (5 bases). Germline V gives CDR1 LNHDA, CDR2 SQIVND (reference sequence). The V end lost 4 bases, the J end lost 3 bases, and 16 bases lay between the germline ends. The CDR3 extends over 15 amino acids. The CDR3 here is CASSRSETTGYEQYF. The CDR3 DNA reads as TGTGCCAGTAGTAGGTCCGAGACTACCGGCTACGAGCAGTACTTC.

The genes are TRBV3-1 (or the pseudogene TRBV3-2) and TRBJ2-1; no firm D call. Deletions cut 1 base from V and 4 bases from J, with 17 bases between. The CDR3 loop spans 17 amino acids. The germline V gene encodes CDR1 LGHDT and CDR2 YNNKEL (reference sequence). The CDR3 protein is CASSQAIGSSLYNEQFF. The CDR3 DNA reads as TGTGCCAGCAGCCAAGCGATTGGAAGCTCTCTGTACAATGAGCAGTTCTTC.

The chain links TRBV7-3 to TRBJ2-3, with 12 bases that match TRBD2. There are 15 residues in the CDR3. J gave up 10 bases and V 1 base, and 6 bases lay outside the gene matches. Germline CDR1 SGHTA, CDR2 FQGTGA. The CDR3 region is CASSLMTSGSEPQYF. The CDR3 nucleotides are TGTGCCAGCAGCTTAATGACTAGCGGGAGCGAGCCGCAGTATTTT.

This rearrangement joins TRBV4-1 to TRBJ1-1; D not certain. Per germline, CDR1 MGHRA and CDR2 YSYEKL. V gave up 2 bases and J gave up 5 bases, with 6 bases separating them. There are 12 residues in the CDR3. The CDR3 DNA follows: TGCGCCAGCAGCCAACCACATACTGAAGCTTTCTTT. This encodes CASSQPHTEAFF.

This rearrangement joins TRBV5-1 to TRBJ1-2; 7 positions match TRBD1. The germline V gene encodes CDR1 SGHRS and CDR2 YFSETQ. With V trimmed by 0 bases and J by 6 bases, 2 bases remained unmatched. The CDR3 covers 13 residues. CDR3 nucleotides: TGCGCCAGCAGCTTGGAAAGGGGGCATGGCTACACCTTC. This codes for CASSLERGHGYTF.

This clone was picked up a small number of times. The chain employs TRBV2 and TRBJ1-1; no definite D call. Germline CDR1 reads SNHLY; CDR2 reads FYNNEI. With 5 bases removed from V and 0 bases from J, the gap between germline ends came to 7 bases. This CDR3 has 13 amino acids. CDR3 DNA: TGTGCCAGCAGTTCTAGCTTGAACACTGAAGCTTTCTTT. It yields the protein CASSSSLNTEAFF.

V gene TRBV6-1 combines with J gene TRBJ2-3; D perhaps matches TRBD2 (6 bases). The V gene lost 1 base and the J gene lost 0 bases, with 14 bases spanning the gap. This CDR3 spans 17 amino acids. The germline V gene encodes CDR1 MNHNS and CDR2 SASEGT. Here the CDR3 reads CASSEGVEGLSTDTQYF. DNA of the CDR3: TGTGCCAGCAGTGAAGGGGTGGAGGGGTTAAGCACAGATACGCAGTATTTT.

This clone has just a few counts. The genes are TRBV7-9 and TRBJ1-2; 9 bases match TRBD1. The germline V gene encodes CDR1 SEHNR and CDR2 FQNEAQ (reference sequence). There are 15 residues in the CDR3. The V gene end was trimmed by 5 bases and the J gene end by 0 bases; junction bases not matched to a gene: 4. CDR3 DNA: TGTGCCAGCAGCCCGACAGGGGGACCTAACTATGGCTACACCTTC. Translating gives CASSPTGGPNYGYTF. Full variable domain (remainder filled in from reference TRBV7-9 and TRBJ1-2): DTGVSQNPRHKITKRGQNVTFRCDPISEHNRLYWYRQTLGQGPEFLTYFQNEAQLEKSRLLSDRFSAERPKGSFSTLEIQRTEQGDSAMYLCASSPTGGPNYGYTFGSGTRLTVV.

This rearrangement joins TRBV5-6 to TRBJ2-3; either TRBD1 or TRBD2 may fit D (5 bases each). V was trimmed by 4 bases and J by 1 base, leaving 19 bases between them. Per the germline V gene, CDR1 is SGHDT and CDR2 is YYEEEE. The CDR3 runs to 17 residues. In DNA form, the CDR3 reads TGTGCCAGCAGCAATCCCCCCTTGTTGGGGGGCACAGATACGCAGTATTTT. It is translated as CASSNPPLLGGTDTQYF. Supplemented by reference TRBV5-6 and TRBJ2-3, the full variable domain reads DAGVTQSPTHLIKTRGQQVTLRCSPKSGHDTVSWYQQALGQGPQFIFQYYEEEERQRGNFPDRFSGHQFPNYSSELNVNALLLGDSALYLCASSNPPLLGGTDTQYFGPGTRLTVL.

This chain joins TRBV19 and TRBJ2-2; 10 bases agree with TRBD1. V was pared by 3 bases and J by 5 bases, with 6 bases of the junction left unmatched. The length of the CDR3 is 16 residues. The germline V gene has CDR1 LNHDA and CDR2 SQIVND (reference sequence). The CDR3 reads CASSMDRGVRTGELFF. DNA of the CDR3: TGTGCCAGTAGTATGGACAGGGGGGTTAGGACCGGGGAGCTGTTTTTT.

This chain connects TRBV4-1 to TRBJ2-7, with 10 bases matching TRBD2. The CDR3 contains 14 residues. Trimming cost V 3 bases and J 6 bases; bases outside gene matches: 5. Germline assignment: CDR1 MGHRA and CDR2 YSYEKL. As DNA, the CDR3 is TGCGCCAGCAGCCAGCCGGGACTAGCGACCGAGCAGTACTTC. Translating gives CASSQPGLATEQYF.

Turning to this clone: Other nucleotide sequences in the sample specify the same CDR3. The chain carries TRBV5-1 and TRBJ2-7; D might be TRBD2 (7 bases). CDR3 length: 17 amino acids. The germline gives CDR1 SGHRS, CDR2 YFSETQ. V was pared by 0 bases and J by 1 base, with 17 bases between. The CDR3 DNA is TGCGCCAGCAGCTTGGCTGGCGGGGGCCACCGTTCCTACGAGCAGTACTTC. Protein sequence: CASSLAGGGHRSYEQYF.

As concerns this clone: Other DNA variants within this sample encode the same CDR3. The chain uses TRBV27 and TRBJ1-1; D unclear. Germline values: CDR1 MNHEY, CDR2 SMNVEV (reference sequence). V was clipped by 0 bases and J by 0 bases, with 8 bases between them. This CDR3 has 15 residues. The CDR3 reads CASSLSGTLNTEAFF. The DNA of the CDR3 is TGTGCCAGCAGTTTATCGGGTACCCTGAACACTGAAGCTTTCTTT.

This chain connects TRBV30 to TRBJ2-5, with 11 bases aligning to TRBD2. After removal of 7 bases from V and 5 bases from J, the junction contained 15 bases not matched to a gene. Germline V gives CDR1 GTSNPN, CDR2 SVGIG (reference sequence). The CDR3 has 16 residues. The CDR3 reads CASRLAGPAGMETQYF. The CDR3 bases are TGTGCCTCCCGACTAGCGGGACCAGCGGGTATGGAGACCCAGTACTTC.

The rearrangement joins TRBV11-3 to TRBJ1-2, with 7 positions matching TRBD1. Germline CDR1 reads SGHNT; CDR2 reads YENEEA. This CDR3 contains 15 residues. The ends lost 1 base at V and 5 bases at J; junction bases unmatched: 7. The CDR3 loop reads CASSLVGQRLYGYTF. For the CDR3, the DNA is TGTGCCAGCAGCTTAGTGGGACAGAGACTATATGGCTACACCTTC.

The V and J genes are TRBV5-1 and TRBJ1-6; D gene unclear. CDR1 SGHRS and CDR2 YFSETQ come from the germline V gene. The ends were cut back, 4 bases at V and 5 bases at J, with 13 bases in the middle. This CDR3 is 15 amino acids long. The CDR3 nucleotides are TGCGCCAGCAGCCCCGGACCGAGTAATAATTCACCCCTCCACTTT. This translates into CASSPGPSNNSPLHF.

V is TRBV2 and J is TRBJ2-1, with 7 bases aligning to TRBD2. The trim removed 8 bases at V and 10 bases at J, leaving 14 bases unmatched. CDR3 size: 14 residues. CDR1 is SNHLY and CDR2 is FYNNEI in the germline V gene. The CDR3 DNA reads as TGTGCCAGCCCGAGGGCCTCGCGGGAGAACGAGCAGTTCTTC. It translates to CASPRASRENEQFF.

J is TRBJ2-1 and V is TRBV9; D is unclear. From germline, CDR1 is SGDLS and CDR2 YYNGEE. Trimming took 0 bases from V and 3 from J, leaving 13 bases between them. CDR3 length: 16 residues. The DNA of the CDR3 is TGTGCCAGCAGCGTAGGGTACATTAGCTGCTACAATGAGCAGTTCTTC. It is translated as CASSVGYISCYNEQFF.

The CDR3 DNA sequence: TGTGCCAGCAGCCAATTTCTGATGGACAGGGGGTCCGTTGAAGCTTTCTTT. Translation: CASSQFLMDRGSVEAFF. V is TRBV16 and J is TRBJ1-1, with 10 bases lining up with TRBD1. CDR3 size: 17 residues. Germline-derived CDR1 and CDR2 are KGHSY and FQNENV. V trimming: 1 base; J trimming: 7 bases; junction bases outside the gene matches: 12.